This T cell receptor beta chain derives from a study of blood T cells in healthy people across ages. The sample holds a few counts of this clonotype. Then a second PCR, running roughly 7 to 11 cycles, was carried out with a sample-barcoded 5' primer and a J-beta primer mix. Using its own MiXCR run on the 5' RACE reads, TCRdb lists one record per CDR3 protein. The table records about 1.4 million distinct CDR3 sequences, around 59% of them present only once. The germline V gene encodes CDR1 KGHDR and CDR2 SFDVKD. The CDR3 extends over 12 amino acids. V was pared by 3 bases and J by 4 bases, with 5 bases between.

The sequenced material came from blood. This chain uses TRBV24-1 with TRBJ1-2, with unresolved D. The sequence was obtained from a young man in good health. The DNA for the CDR3 is TGTGCCACCAGTGATCCCTCCTATGGCTACACCTTC. Translation gives CATSDPSYGYTF.